What follows are 28 T cell receptor beta chains derived from one specimen sequenced in a study of CD8+ T cells in alopecia areata. Reverse transcription of extracted RNA yielded cDNA, which provided the sequencing template. Using immunoSEQ multiplex PCR, the repertoire was profiled, and TCRdb retains in-frame clones only, with some absent. This table has roughly 73,000 clones, 29% appearing once. Treatment here: oral pan-JAK inhibitor, 5-10 mg twice daily. The specimen comprised CD8+ T cells sorted from blood, sampled at week 4, from a patient treated with tofacitinib. The source is a human donor with alopecia areata.

CDR3 loop: CASSILRGGSTEAFF. DNA of the CDR3: TGTGCCAGTAGTATCCTGAGAGGGGGCAGCACTGAAGCTTTCTTT. The V and J genes are TRBV19 and TRBJ1-1, with TRBD1 identical over 7 bases. The CDR3 sequence is 15 residues long. CDR1 is LNHDA, CDR2 SQIVND, per germline (reference sequence). J was trimmed by 4 bases and V by 3 bases; bases with no gene match: 8.

This sequence joins TRBV7-9 and TRBJ2-1; D is undetermined. Trimming removed 5 bases at V and 0 bases at J, with 5 bases between. Germline assignment: CDR1 SEHNR and CDR2 FQNEAQ (reference sequence). The CDR3 has 13 residues. This CDR3 reads CASSGNSYNEQFF. CDR3 in DNA: TGTGCCAGCAGCGGGAACTCCTACAATGAGCAGTTCTTC.

This CDR3 reads CSAEIPGTADQETQYF. CDR3 DNA sequence: TGCAGCGCTGAGATACCCGGGACAGCAGATCAAGAGACCCAGTACTTC. This sequence joins TRBV29-1 and TRBJ2-5, with TRBD1 matching 7 bases. The CDR3 runs to 16 residues. From germline, CDR1 is SQVTM and CDR2 ANQGSEA. V lost 7 bases, J lost 2 bases, and 16 bases stayed unmatched.

The V and J genes are TRBV5-6 and TRBJ2-1; D remains unclear. Between the trimmed V and J ends, which lost 0 bases and 7 bases, there was a span of 8 bases. CDR1 is SGHDT and CDR2 is YYEEEE in the germline V gene. The CDR3 covers 13 residues. The CDR3 DNA follows: TGTGCCAGCAGCTTGGCGGTGGGGAATGAGCAGTTCTTC. It specifies CASSLAVGNEQFF.

The rearrangement uses TRBV4-1 and TRBJ2-7; TRBD1 aligns across 10 bases. V lost 2 bases, J lost 4 bases, and 2 bases stayed unmatched. CDR1 is MGHRA, CDR2 YSYEKL, per germline. The CDR3 loop spans 14 amino acids. This CDR3 is CASSQTGQGYEQYF. The CDR3 nucleotides read TGCGCCAGCAGCCAAACGGGACAGGGGTACGAGCAGTACTTC.

This clone came up a few times. The rearrangement uses TRBV7-9 and TRBJ2-5; D perhaps matches TRBD2 (5 bases). Germline CDR1 SEHNR, CDR2 FQNEAQ (reference sequence). The CDR3 has 14 amino acids. The V end was cut by 5 bases, the J end by 0 bases, with 10 bases between. The CDR3 sequence: CASSPEEDQETQYF. Here the CDR3 DNA reads TGTGCCAGCAGCCCCGAGGAGGACCAAGAGACCCAGTACTTC. The complete variable domain, with remaining parts taken from reference TRBV7-9 and TRBJ2-5, reads DTGVSQNPRHKITKRGQNVTFRCDPISEHNRLYWYRQTLGQGPEFLTYFQNEAQLEKSRLLSDRFSAERPKGSFSTLEIQRTEQGDSAMYLCASSPEEDQETQYFGPGTRLLVL.

This clone was detected only a few times. The rearrangement joins TRBV27 to TRBJ2-1; D perhaps matches TRBD2 (6 bases). V was shortened by 3 bases and J by 3 bases, with 9 bases between the two germline ends. Germline CDR1 is MNHEY and CDR2 is SMNVEV (reference sequence). CDR3 length: 14 amino acids. For the CDR3, the DNA is TGTGCCAGCAGTTTGCGGGGATTCTACAATGAGCAGTTCTTC. It codes for CASSLRGFYNEQFF.

CDR3: CASNLWGNQPQHF. The DNA for the CDR3 is TGTGCCAGCAATTTATGGGGCAATCAGCCCCAGCATTTT. The chain is built from TRBV6-6 and TRBJ1-5; no reliable D call. V was trimmed by 7 bases and J by 2 bases, leaving 9 bases between them. The CDR3 sequence is 13 residues long. Germline V gene sequence: CDR1 MNHNY, CDR2 SVGAGI (reference sequence).

CDR3 in amino acids: CASSVGSGIYNEQFF. The CDR3 DNA follows: TGTGCCAGCAGCGTAGGGAGCGGGATATACAATGAGCAGTTCTTC. This chain uses TRBV9 with TRBJ2-1; 7 bases match TRBD2. The J segment lost 4 bases and the V segment lost 0 bases, leaving 4 bases of the junction unmatched. CDR3 length: 15 residues. Germline lookup yields CDR1 SGDLS and CDR2 YYNGEE.

The rearrangement links TRBV9 to TRBJ1-1; D remains unclear. The CDR3 is 17 amino acids. V shed 0 bases and J shed 2 bases, with 17 bases lying between them. Germline V gene lookup returns CDR1 SGDLS and CDR2 YYNGEE. CDR3 coding DNA: TGTGCCAGCAGCGTAGAAGGGAATATGGGCACCAACACTGAAGCTTTCTTT. The encoded protein is CASSVEGNMGTNTEAFF. Drawing the rest from reference TRBV9 and TRBJ1-1, the complete variable domain is DSGVTQTPKHLITATGQRVTLRCSPRSGDLSVYWYQQSLDQGLQFLIQYYNGEERAKGNILERFSAQQFPDLHSELNLSSLELGDSALYFCASSVEGNMGTNTEAFFGQGTRLTVV.

This chain uses TRBV30 with TRBJ2-1, with D unresolved. The CDR3 extends over 12 amino acids. Trimming took off 1 base at V and 9 bases at J, with 10 bases between the two ends. Germline CDR1 GTSNPN, CDR2 SVGIG (reference sequence). For the CDR3, the DNA is TGTGCCTGGAGTGACAGCCTCCTTGAGCAGTTCTTC. Residues: CAWSDSLLEQFF.

The rearrangement joins TRBV25-1 to TRBJ2-7; the match to TRBD2 covers 12 bases. V trimming: 3 bases; J trimming: 2 bases; junction bases outside the gene matches: 2. This CDR3 contains 15 residues. Per germline, CDR1 MGHDK and CDR2 SYGVNS. In DNA form, the CDR3 reads TGTGCCAGCAGTGATGCTAGCGGGAGGGCCTACGAGCAGTACTTC. Translating gives CASSDASGRAYEQYF.

The chain couples TRBV5-1 to TRBJ1-5, with no clear D. The CDR3 has 11 residues. CDR1 SGHRS and CDR2 YFSETQ come from the germline V gene. Trimming removed 0 bases at V and 7 bases at J, with 2 bases between. CDR3 bases: TGCGCCAGCAGCTTGGAACAGCCCCAGCATTTT. It specifies CASSLEQPQHF. The variable domain in full, completed from reference TRBV5-1 and TRBJ1-5, reads KAGVTQTPRYLIKTRGQQVTLSCSPISGHRSVSWYQQTPGQGLQFLFEYFSETQRNKGNFPGRFSGRQFSNSRSEMNVSTLELGDSALYLCASSLEQPQHFGDGTRLSIL.

The CDR3 reads CASSLVGKETQYF. The CDR3 nucleotides read TGTGCCAGCAGCTTAGTCGGGAAAGAGACCCAGTACTTC. V and J are TRBV7-9 and TRBJ2-5, with a tentative D call TRBD2 (5 bases). The CDR3 is 13 amino acids. Trimming took off 1 base at V and 3 bases at J, with 6 bases between the two ends. The germline V gene encodes CDR1 SEHNR and CDR2 FQNEAQ (reference sequence).

This clone has just a few counts. The CDR3 nucleotides read TGTGCCAGCAGTCCCGGGACTTGGCAGTTCTTC. Encoded protein: CASSPGTWQFF. This rearrangement joins TRBV11-2 to TRBJ2-1; a weak D match, TRBD2 (6 bases). This CDR3 has 11 residues. CDR1 is SGHAT and CDR2 is FQNNGV in the germline V gene. Trimming pared 6 bases from V and 12 bases from J, leaving 12 bases between. The full variable domain, rest sourced from reference TRBV11-2 and TRBJ2-1, is EAGVAQSPRYKIIEKRQSVAFWCNPISGHATLYWYQQILGQGPKLLIQFQNNGVVDDSQLPKDRFSAERLKGVDSTLKIQPAKLEDSAVYLCASSPGTWQFFGPGTRLTVL.

V gene TRBV5-1 combines with J gene TRBJ1-2; the D is unclear. This CDR3 has 15 residues. Germline-derived CDR1 and CDR2 are SGHRS and YFSETQ. The ends were cut back, 2 bases at V and 6 bases at J, with 17 bases in the middle. CDR3 sequence: CASSFGPTGIDGYTF. CDR3 DNA sequence: TGCGCCAGCAGCTTTGGGCCCACCGGGATAGATGGCTACACCTTC.

This clone showed up just a few times. This sequence joins TRBV6-6 and TRBJ1-1; D gene unclear. This CDR3 contains 14 residues. V lost 5 bases to trimming and J lost 5 bases, with 15 bases between them. Germline assignment: CDR1 MNHNY and CDR2 SVGAGI (reference sequence). The CDR3 DNA reads as TGTGCCAGCAGTCCGGACGAGGTGCTGACTGAAGCTTTCTTT. Protein product: CASSPDEVLTEAFF.

This chain uses TRBV29-1 with TRBJ1-2; D remains unclear. Trimming took 2 bases from V and 2 from J, leaving 9 bases between them. CDR3 length: 13 amino acids. CDR1 is SQVTM, CDR2 ANQGSEA, per germline. CDR3: CSVEPDSNYGYTF. CDR3 DNA: TGCAGCGTTGAACCGGACTCGAACTATGGCTACACCTTC.

The J gene is TRBJ2-3, the V gene TRBV29-1; D remains unclear. Looked up from germline, CDR1 is SQVTM and CDR2 is ANQGSEA. The CDR3 runs to 11 residues. V lost 5 bases, J lost 1 base, and 4 bases lay in between. CDR3 region: CSVLGTDTQYF. CDR3 nucleotide sequence: TGCAGCGTTTTGGGCACAGATACGCAGTATTTT.

The rearrangement joins TRBV4-1 to TRBJ2-7; D remains ambiguous. The CDR3 runs to 12 residues. Germline-derived CDR1 and CDR2 are MGHRA and YSYEKL. With 1 base removed from V and 6 bases from J, the gap between germline ends came to 7 bases. CDR3 amino acids: CASSQGSSEQYF. The CDR3 DNA is TGCGCCAGCAGCCAAGGGTCGAGCGAGCAGTACTTC.

This clone was picked up a small number of times. This chain uses TRBV29-1 with TRBJ2-4; 11 nucleotides line up with TRBD2. This CDR3 contains 14 residues. Losses at the gene ends were 3 bases for V and 8 bases for J; bases not matched to a gene: 6. The germline V gene has CDR1 SQVTM and CDR2 ANQGSEA. The CDR3 is CSVEITSGRDIQYF. For the CDR3, the DNA is TGCAGCGTTGAGATTACTAGCGGGAGAGACATTCAGTACTTC.

The rearrangement links TRBV18 to TRBJ2-1; 11 positions agree with TRBD2. Germline assignment: CDR1 KGHSH and CDR2 LQKENI. This CDR3 spans 15 amino acids. J lost 8 bases, V lost 3 bases, and 6 bases had no gene match. CDR3 nucleotides: TGTGCCAGCTCACCTCCGGGACTAGCGGTAGATGAGCAGTTCTTC. The encoded protein is CASSPPGLAVDEQFF.

This clone has only a few counts. The chain combines TRBV19 with TRBJ2-2; D remains unclear. This CDR3 has 13 residues. V shed 6 bases and J shed 6 bases, with 11 bases lying between them. Germline values: CDR1 LNHDA, CDR2 SQIVND (reference sequence). The DNA of the CDR3 is TGTGCCAGTAGCCCTCCCTCCGCCGGGGAGCTGTTTTTT. Protein: CASSPPSAGELFF.

The chain carries TRBV7-9 and TRBJ1-3; the D gene is possibly TRBD1 (6 bases). V lost 5 bases, J lost 3 bases, and 11 bases lay in between. The CDR3 extends over 14 amino acids. Germline V gene sequence: CDR1 SEHNR, CDR2 FQNEAQ (reference sequence). CDR3 DNA sequence: TGTGCCAGCAGCGACCCAGGGGTTGGAAACACCATATATTTT. This codes for CASSDPGVGNTIYF.

The V call is TRBV7-2, the J call TRBJ2-5; D is ambiguous. Germline CDR1 SGHTA, CDR2 FQGNSA. The CDR3 sequence is 13 residues long. Trimming removed 3 bases from V and 3 bases from J, with 8 bases in between. CDR3 region: CASSFGPKETQYF. The CDR3 DNA follows: TGTGCCAGCAGCTTCGGGCCTAAAGAGACCCAGTACTTC.

This chain's CDR3 is CASSQKTGAGTEAFF. The CDR3 DNA reads TGCGCCAGCAGCCAGAAGACAGGGGCTGGCACTGAAGCTTTCTTT. V and J are TRBV4-1 and TRBJ1-1; 8 bases match TRBD1. The CDR3 runs 15 residues. The germline V gene has CDR1 MGHRA and CDR2 YSYEKL. The J segment lost 4 bases and the V segment lost 3 bases, leaving 7 bases of the junction unmatched.

The rearrangement uses TRBV29-1 and TRBJ2-7; D is possibly TRBD1 (6 bases). Per germline, CDR1 SQVTM and CDR2 ANQGSEA. This CDR3 region has 13 residues. Between the trimmed V and J ends, which lost 7 bases and 6 bases, there was a span of 19 bases. The CDR3 sequence is CSGLDSPSLEQYF. In DNA, the CDR3 is TGCAGCGGCTTGGACAGCCCAAGCCTCGAGCAGTACTTC.

This clone was seen a few times. The gene calls are TRBV15 and TRBJ1-5; 8 bases map to TRBD1. Germline lookup yields CDR1 LNHNV and CDR2 YYDKDF (reference sequence). Losses at the gene ends were 5 bases for V and 4 bases for J; bases not matched to a gene: 4. The CDR3 is 14 amino acids. The CDR3 reads CATSGRGPNQPQHF. CDR3 DNA sequence: TGTGCCACCAGCGGCAGGGGGCCAAATCAGCCCCAGCATTTT. The whole variable domain, filled in from reference TRBV15 and TRBJ1-5, reads DAMVIQNPRYQVTQFGKPVTLSCSQTLNHNVMYWYQQKSSQAPKLLFHYYDKDFNNEADTPDNFQSRRPNTSFCFLDIRSPGLGDTAMYLCATSGRGPNQPQHFGDGTRLSIL.